This T cell receptor beta chain originates from a study of graft-versus-host responses after intestinal transplantation. Study-wide context: Every recipient had anti-thymocyte globulin induction and roughly three years of tacrolimus plus steroids. Study outcomes and limitations: HvG clone declines early post-transplant were associated with peak circulating GvH levels.

The germline V gene encodes CDR1 SGHRS and CDR2 YFSETQ. This CDR3 region has 14 residues. The V end lost 2 bases, the J end lost 3 bases, and 11 bases lay between the germline ends. Profiling relied on immunoSEQ multiplex PCR, and the TCRdb table lists in-frame clones only, not all of them. The table has approximately 130,000 clones, more than 80% seen once. In regard to this clone: The antigen is not known.

Here the sequenced sample was unstimulated CD4+ T cells sorted from spleen or lymph node cells, taken before intestinal transplant. The clonotype comes from a human donor who received an intestinal transplant. The chain is built from TRBV5-1 and TRBJ1-2; D not resolved. This CDR3 reads CASSFLGSDYGYTF. The CDR3 region has the DNA TGCGCCAGCAGCTTTCTAGGATCTGACTATGGCTACACCTTC.